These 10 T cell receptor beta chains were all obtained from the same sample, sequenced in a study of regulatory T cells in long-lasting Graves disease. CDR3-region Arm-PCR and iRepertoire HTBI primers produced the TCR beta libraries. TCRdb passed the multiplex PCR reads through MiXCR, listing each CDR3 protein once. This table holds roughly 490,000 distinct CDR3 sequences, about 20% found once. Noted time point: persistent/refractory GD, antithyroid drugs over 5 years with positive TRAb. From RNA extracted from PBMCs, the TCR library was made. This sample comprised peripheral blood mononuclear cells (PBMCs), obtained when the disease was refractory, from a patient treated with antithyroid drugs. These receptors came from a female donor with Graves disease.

The CDR3 nucleotides read TGTGCCAGTCTATCGCCGACCGGGGAGCTGTTTTTT. It translates to CASLSPTGELFF. J is TRBJ2-2 and V is TRBV19; no definite D call. Germline V gene sequence: CDR1 LNHDA, CDR2 SQIVND (reference sequence). This CDR3 has 12 residues. V was clipped by 8 bases and J by 5 bases, with 9 bases between them.

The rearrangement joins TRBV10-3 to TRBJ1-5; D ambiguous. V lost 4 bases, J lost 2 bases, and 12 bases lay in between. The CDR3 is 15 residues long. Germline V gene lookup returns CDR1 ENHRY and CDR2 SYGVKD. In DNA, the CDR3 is TGTGCCATCAGTGGGTCTTCTGGTGGCAATCAGCCCCAGCATTTT. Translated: CAISGSSGGNQPQHF.

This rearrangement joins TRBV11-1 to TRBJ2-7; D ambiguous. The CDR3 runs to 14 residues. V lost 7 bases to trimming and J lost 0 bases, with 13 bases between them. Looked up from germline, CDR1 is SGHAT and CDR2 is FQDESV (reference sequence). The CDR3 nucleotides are TGTGCCAGCACCAAGGGTCGGAGCTCCTACGAGCAGTACTTC. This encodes CASTKGRSSYEQYF.

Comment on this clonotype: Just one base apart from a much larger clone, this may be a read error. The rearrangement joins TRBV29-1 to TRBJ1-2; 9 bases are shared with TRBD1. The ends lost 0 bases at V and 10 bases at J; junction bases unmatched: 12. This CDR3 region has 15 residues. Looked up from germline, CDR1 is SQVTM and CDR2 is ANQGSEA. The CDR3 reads CSVEEALGTGSDYTF. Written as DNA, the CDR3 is TGCAGCGTTGAAGAGGCCCTTGGGACAGGGTCTGACTACACCTTC.

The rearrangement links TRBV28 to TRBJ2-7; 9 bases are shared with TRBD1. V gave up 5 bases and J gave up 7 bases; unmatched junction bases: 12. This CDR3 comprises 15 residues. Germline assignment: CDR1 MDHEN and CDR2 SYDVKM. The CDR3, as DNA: TGTGCCAGCAGTCCGTACCGGACAGGGGCAGGGGAGCAGTACTTC. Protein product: CASSPYRTGAGEQYF.

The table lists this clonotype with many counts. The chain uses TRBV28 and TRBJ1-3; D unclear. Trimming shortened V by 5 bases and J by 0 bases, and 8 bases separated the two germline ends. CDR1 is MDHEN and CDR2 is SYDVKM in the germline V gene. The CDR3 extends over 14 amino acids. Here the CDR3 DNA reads TGTGCCAGCAGTACTTTTGGCTCTGGAAACACCATATATTTT. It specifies CASSTFGSGNTIYF.

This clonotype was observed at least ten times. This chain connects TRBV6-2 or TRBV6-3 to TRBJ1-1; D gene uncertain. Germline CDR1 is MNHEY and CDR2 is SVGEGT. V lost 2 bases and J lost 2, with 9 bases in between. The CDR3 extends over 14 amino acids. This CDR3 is CASSYGRANTEAFF. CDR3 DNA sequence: TGTGCCAGCAGTTACGGGCGGGCTAACACTGAAGCTTTCTTT.

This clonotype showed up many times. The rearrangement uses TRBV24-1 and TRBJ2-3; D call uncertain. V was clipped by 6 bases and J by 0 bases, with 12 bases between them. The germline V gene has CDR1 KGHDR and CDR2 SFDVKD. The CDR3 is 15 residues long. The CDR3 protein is CATSLHGLSTDTQYF. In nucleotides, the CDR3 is TGTGCCACCAGTCTTCACGGGTTGAGCACAGATACGCAGTATTTT.

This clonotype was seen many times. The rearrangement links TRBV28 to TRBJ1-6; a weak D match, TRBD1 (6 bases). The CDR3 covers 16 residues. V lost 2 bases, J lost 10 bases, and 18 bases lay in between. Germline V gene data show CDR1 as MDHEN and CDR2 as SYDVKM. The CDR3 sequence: CASSLDQGSSLSPLHF. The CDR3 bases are TGTGCCAGCAGTTTAGATCAGGGGTCGAGTTTATCACCCCTCCACTTT.

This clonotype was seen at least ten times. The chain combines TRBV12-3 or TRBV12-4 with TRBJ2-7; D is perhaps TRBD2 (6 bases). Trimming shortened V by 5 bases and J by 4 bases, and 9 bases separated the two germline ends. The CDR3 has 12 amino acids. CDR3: CASSRTTYEQYF. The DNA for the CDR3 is TGTGCCAGCAGTCGGACTACATACGAGCAGTACTTC.